Reported below is one TCR beta chain. The antigen is not known. These data come from a study of early T cells in non-severe SARS-CoV-2 infection. The study, taken as a whole, reports: Missing private and CD4 specificities, VDJdb matching favored anti-spike CD8 responses.

Individually, cDNA molecules had unique molecular identifiers attached to them. One entry per CDR3 protein results from TCRdb running MiXCR on the 5' RACE reads. Of around 77,000 distinct CDR3 sequences listed, over 9% are singletons. The CDR3 runs to 14 residues. V gave up 7 bases and J gave up 0 bases, with 13 bases separating them. CDR1 MNHEY and CDR2 SVGEGT come from the germline V gene. The V and J genes are TRBV6-2 or TRBV6-3 and TRBJ2-7; the D gene is possibly TRBD1 (5 bases). The receptor comes from an adult who was a healthcare worker with PCR-confirmed SARS-CoV-2 infection or an uninfected control (not recorded which). Sequenced here: whole blood, sampled at baseline. The CDR3 is CASTLGPSSYEQYF. CDR3 sequence (DNA): TGTGCCAGCACTTTGGGGCCATCCTCCTACGAGCAGTACTTC.